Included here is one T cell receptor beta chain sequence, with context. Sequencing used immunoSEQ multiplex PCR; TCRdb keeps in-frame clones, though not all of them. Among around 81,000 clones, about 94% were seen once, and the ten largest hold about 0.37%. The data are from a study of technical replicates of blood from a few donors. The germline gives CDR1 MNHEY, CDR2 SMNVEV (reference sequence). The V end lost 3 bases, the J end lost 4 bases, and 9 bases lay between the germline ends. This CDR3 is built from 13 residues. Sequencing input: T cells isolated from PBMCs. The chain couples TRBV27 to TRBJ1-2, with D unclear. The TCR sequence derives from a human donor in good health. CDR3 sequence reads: CASSFRDSYGYTF. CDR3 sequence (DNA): TGTGCCAGCAGTTTCCGGGATTCCTATGGCTACACCTTC.